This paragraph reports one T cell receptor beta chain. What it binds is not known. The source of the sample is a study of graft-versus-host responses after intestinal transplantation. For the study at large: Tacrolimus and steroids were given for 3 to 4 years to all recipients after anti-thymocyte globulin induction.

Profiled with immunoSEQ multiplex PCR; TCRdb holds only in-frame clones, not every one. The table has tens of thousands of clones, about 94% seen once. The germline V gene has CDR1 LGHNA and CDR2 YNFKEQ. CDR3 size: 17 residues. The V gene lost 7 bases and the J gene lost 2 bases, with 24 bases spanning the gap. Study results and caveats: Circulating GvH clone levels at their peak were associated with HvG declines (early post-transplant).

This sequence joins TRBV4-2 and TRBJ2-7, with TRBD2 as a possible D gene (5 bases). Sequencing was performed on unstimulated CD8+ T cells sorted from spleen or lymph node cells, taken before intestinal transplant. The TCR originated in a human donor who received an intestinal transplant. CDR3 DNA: TGTGCCAGCACCACAAGATGGACCCTTCCGGAGGCCTACGAGCAGTACTTC. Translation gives CASTTRWTLPEAYEQYF.